The T cell receptor (beta chain) described here comes from a study of long-term antiretroviral therapy in people with HIV. At minimum, one pre-ART and two post-ART PBMC samples were obtained from each donor. The V and J ends lost 4 bases and 0 bases respectively, with 5 bases between them. This CDR3 region has 13 residues. CDR1 is MNHNS and CDR2 is SASEGT in the germline V gene. Run at survey level, the immunoSEQ assay was version v3.0. The table came from immunoSEQ multiplex PCR; TCRdb's copy has only in-frame clones and leaves some out. The table shows about 40,000 clones, with about nine tenths occurring only once.

This TCR derives from a woman aged 45-65 years with HIV. Here the sequenced sample was unsorted PBMCs, taken 1.2 years after starting antiretroviral therapy. The chain combines TRBV6-1 with TRBJ2-3; D is ambiguous. As DNA, the CDR3 is TGTGCCAGCAGTGTCGCTAGCACAGATACGCAGTATTTT. Translating gives CASSVASTDTQYF.